The 3 T cell receptor beta chains in this list originate from one sample, sequenced in a study of blood T cell repertoires in COVID-19. Data came from immunoSEQ multiplex PCR; TCRdb stores just in-frame clones and leaves some out. The sample has around 200,000 clones; about 83% are singletons. Input material: peripheral blood. The receptor set was obtained from a man between 50 and 59 years old with active or convalescent COVID-19.

The V call is TRBV7-2, the J call TRBJ1-4, with TRBD1 matching 10 bases. The V and J ends lost 3 bases and 7 bases, in that order; junction bases with no gene match: 2. The CDR3 has 14 amino acids. From germline, CDR1 is SGHTA and CDR2 FQGNSA. The chain's CDR3 is CASSLDRGGEKLFF. The CDR3, as DNA: TGTGCCAGCAGCTTGGACAGGGGGGGTGAAAAACTGTTTTTT.

The V call is TRBV10-1, the J call TRBJ2-1, with TRBD2 matching over 12 bases. Germline-derived CDR1 and CDR2 are WNHNN and SYGVQD (reference sequence). After removal of 4 bases from V and 1 base from J, the junction contained 5 bases not matched to a gene. This CDR3 has 17 residues. The CDR3 DNA is TGCGCCAGCAGTGGACTAGCGGGAGTGGGGTCCTACAATGAGCAGTTCTTC. This encodes CASSGLAGVGSYNEQFF.

This clone was observed a single time. The rearrangement links TRBV7-4 to TRBJ1-4; TRBD1 matches at 8 bases. Trimming at V came to 5 bases and at J to 1 base, leaving 6 bases not matched to a gene. The CDR3 has 16 residues. The germline V gene encodes CDR1 SGHVT and CDR2 SQSDAQ. The CDR3 region is CASSPAGGGTNEKLFF. CDR3 bases: TGTGCCAGCAGCCCAGCAGGGGGCGGAACTAATGAAAAACTGTTTTTT.